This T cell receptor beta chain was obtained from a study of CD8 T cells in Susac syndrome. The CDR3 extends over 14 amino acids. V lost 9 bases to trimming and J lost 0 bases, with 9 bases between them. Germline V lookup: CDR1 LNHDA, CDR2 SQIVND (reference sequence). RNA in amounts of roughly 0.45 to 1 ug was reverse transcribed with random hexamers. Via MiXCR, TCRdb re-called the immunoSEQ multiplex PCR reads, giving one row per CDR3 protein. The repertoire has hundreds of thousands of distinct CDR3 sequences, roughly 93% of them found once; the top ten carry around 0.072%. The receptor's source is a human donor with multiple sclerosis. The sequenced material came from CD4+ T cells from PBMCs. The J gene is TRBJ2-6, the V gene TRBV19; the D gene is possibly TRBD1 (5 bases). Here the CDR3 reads CASRQPSGANVLTF. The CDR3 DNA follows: TGTGCCAGCCGACAGCCCTCTGGGGCCAACGTCCTGACTTTC.